The present entry profiles one TCR beta chain with its context. These data come from a study of blood T cells in healthy people across ages. Through a sample-barcoded 5' primer and a J-beta primer mix, a second PCR was run for roughly 7 to 12 cycles. TCRdb analysed the 5' RACE reads with MiXCR anew, one entry per CDR3 protein. The sample holds 1.5 million to 2 million distinct CDR3 sequences, roughly 32% seen once. Trimming at V came to 2 bases and at J to 13 bases, leaving 13 bases not matched to a gene. CDR3 length equals 14 residues. Germline V gene lookup returns CDR1 MNHEY and CDR2 SMNVEV (reference sequence).

The chain carries TRBV27 and TRBJ2-5, with TRBD1 matching 7 bases. This clonotype originated in a woman between 25 and 40 years old in good health. The material sequenced was blood. The CDR3 DNA sequence: TGTGCCAGCAGTTTAGTTGGACAGGAGCCCCCGGGGTACTTC. Amino acid sequence: CASSLVGQEPPGYF.